This paragraph reports one TCR beta chain. This sample is part of a study of control samples from healthy donors and cancer patients. Profiled with immunoSEQ multiplex PCR; TCRdb holds only in-frame clones, not every one. There are fewer than 90,000 clones in the sample; more than 75% occur only once, and 20% lies in the top ten. The TCR originated in a man in his fifties or sixties in good health. The sequenced sample consisted of blood.

The CDR3 here is CASSFDRDGNGYTF. CDR3 nucleotides: TGTGCCAGCAGCTTCGACAGGGACGGGAATGGCTACACCTTC. The V gene is TRBV5-4, the J gene TRBJ1-2, with TRBD1 matching over 7 bases. The germline CDR1 and CDR2 sequences are SGHNT and YYREEE (reference sequence). Trimming took 2 bases from V and 6 from J; bases not matched to a gene: 7. This CDR3 spans 14 amino acids.